The T cell receptor (beta chain) described here comes from a study of T cell responses to AZD1222 COVID-19 vaccine. The V and J ends lost 4 bases and 3 bases, in that order; junction bases with no gene match: 2. Germline V lookup: CDR1 LNHDA, CDR2 SQIVND (reference sequence). This CDR3 comprises 14 residues. The data were produced by immunoSEQ multiplex PCR, yet TCRdb's version contains in-frame clones alone and is incomplete. The table shows tens of thousands of clones, with 80% to 90% occurring only once. The receptor was isolated from an adult in good health. Sequenced material: peripheral blood, taken on day 0 of AZD1222 vaccination. This chain joins TRBV19 and TRBJ1-1; 10 bases are shared with TRBD1. CDR3 sequence reads: CASSTDRGHTEAFF. CDR3 DNA sequence: TGTGCCAGTAGTACCGACAGGGGGCACACTGAAGCTTTCTTT.